The clone carrying this T cell receptor beta chain was detected once. Its target is not known. This record belongs to a study of T cell responses to AZD1222 COVID-19 vaccine. Overall study results and limits: Close to half of spike-specific TCRs reportedly recognize unmutated variant regions. Donor demographics were predominantly white British with a female majority; clonal diversity may be underestimated.

Only in-frame clones appear in the TCRdb table, and some are missing; sequencing was by immunoSEQ multiplex PCR. The table lists roughly 120,000 clones, around 89% of them singletons. Trimming pared 8 bases from V and 9 bases from J, leaving 14 bases between. Germline V CDR1 and CDR2: MNHEY, SVGAGI. This CDR3 region has 12 residues. The material sequenced was peripheral blood, taken on day 0 of AZD1222 vaccination. This TCR was recovered from an adult in good health. The gene calls are TRBV6-5 and TRBJ2-1; D is unclear. For the CDR3, the DNA is TGTGCCAGCGATAAGGAAAGGAGTGAGCAGTTCTTC. Translated: CASDKERSEQFF.